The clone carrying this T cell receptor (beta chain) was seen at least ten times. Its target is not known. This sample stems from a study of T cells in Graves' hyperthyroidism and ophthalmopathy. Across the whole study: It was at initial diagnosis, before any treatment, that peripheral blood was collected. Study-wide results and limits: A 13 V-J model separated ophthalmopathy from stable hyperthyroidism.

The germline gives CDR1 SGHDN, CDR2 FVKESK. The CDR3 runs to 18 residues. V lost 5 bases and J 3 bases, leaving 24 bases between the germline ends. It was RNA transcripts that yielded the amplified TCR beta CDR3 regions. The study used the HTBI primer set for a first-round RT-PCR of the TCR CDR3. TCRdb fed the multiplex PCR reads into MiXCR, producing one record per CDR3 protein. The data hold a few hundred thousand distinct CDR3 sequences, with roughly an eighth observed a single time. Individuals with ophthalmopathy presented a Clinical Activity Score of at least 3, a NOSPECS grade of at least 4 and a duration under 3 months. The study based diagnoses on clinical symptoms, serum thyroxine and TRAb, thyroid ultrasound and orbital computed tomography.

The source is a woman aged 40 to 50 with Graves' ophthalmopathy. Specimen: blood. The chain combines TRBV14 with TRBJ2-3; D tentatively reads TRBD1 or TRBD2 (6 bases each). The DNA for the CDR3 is TGTGCCAGCAGCTATGACCGGAGGAGAGGGGGGCTGACAGATACGCAGTATTTT. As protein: CASSYDRRRGGLTDTQYF.